This TCR beta chain came from a study of blood T cell repertoires in COVID-19. For the study at large: T cells, B-cell-depleted T cells, or PBMCs supplied cDNA or gDNA.

The participants were between about 18 and 100 years old and came from under 25 US areas. Participants' reported clinical history set cohort assignment. This clone was detected only once. The CDR3 covers 16 residues. Germline V lookup: CDR1 MGHDK, CDR2 SYGVNS. V was pared by 2 bases and J by 3 bases, with 3 bases of the junction left unmatched. Repertoires were generated with immunoSEQ multiplex PCR, while TCRdb's copy carries only in-frame clones and drops some. The sample carries a few hundred thousand clones, less than 90% recorded once. What was sequenced was PBMCs or T cells enriched from blood (not recorded which). V and J are TRBV25-1 and TRBJ1-6; 8 bases are shared with TRBD1. This clonotype originated in a woman between 45 and 65 years old who had recovered from COVID-19. The CDR3 nucleotides read TGTGCCAGCAGTGAACAGGGGGCAATCTATAATTCACCCCTCCACTTT. Translating gives CASSEQGAIYNSPLHF. The full variable domain, rest sourced from reference TRBV25-1 and TRBJ1-6, is EADIYQTPRYLVIGTGKKITLECSQTMGHDKMYWYQQDPGMELHLIHYSYGVNSTEKGDLSSESTVSRIRTEHFPLTLESARPSHTSQYLCASSEQGAIYNSPLHFGNGTRLTVT.